This T cell receptor (beta chain) derives from a study of post-analysis software for immune sequencing data. This clonotype was detected ten times or more. Unique molecular identifiers featured in each of the TCR beta cDNA libraries. About half a million cDNA molecules were recovered from an input of about 0.9 to 11 million T cells. TCRdb fed the PCR reads into MiXCR, producing one record per CDR3 protein. The table has 150,000 to 200,000 distinct CDR3 sequences, around 30% seen once; the top ten hold approximately 1.4%. The sequence was obtained from a girl aged 5 to 17 with multiple sclerosis. Source material: blood.

The chain's CDR3 is CASSRGGDKNQPQHF. In DNA, the CDR3 is TGCGCCAGCAGCCGTGGTGGGGACAAAAATCAGCCCCAGCATTTT. The gene calls are TRBV5-1 and TRBJ1-5; the D gene is possibly TRBD1 (6 bases). The CDR3 contains 15 residues. Germline CDR1 reads SGHRS; CDR2 reads YFSETQ. V shed 4 bases and J shed 4 bases, with 15 bases lying between them. Full variable domain (missing parts from reference TRBV5-1 and TRBJ1-5): KAGVTQTPRYLIKTRGQQVTLSCSPISGHRSVSWYQQTPGQGLQFLFEYFSETQRNKGNFPGRFSGRQFSNSRSEMNVSTLELGDSALYLCASSRGGDKNQPQHFGDGTRLSIL.